Described below is a single T cell receptor beta chain sequence and its context. This entry comes from a study of T cell changes during pregnancy in multiple sclerosis. The ends were cut back, 2 bases at V and 2 bases at J, with 6 bases in the middle. CDR3 size: 13 residues. In germline, CDR1 is KGHSH, CDR2 LQKENI. Profiling relied on immunoSEQ multiplex PCR, and the TCRdb table lists in-frame clones only, not all of them. The sample lists about 68,000 clones, roughly nine tenths occurring once. The TCR sequence derives from a female donor with multiple sclerosis, enrolled in a pregnancy study. This material consisted of peripheral blood, taken in the second trimester of pregnancy. This sequence joins TRBV18 and TRBJ2-5, with D unresolved. CDR3 DNA sequence: TGTGCCAGCTCACCAGTCAGGCAAGAGACCCAGTACTTC. It is translated as CASSPVRQETQYF.